This TCR beta chain comes out of a study of cytomegalovirus exposure and HLA in healthy donors. At the level of the study: Early released data comprised 80 million to 90 million unique TCRs from HLA-typed donors.

Trimming took off 3 bases at V and 2 bases at J, with 6 bases between the two ends. The CDR3 sequence is 14 residues long. The germline V gene has CDR1 SGDLS and CDR2 YYNGEE. Of note for this clone: Its cognate antigen is unknown.

Points from the study as a whole: There were some public TCRs occurring in many donors, but most TCR sequences were rare.

PCR involved 60 Vbeta and 13 Jbeta primers. Clones were sequenced by immunoSEQ multiplex PCR, and TCRdb holds only the in-frame ones, with some missing. Altogether 70,000 to 90,000 clones are present, roughly 76% being singletons, with the ten largest covering around 10%. Input material: PBMCs. The sequence derives from a male donor in good health and CMV-seropositive. This chain uses TRBV9 with TRBJ2-6, with D unresolved. This CDR3 reads CASSAVPGANVLTF. The CDR3 DNA sequence: TGTGCCAGCAGCGCGGTACCTGGGGCCAACGTCCTGACTTTC.